The clone carrying this TCR beta chain was observed a handful of times. The antigen is undetermined. V shed 1 base and J 3 bases; nucleotides not matched to a gene: 6. CDR3 size: 16 residues. Germline CDR1 SGHRS, CDR2 YFSETQ. The data were taken from a study of response to subunit inactivated influenza vaccine. The study, taken as a whole, reports: The study's authors posited that every seasonal influenza vaccination enlists few new T cells.

One entry per CDR3 protein, called by TCRdb with MiXCR from the RT-PCR reads. The sample lists some 640,000 distinct CDR3 sequences, about 14% occurring once. This sample comprised PBMCs from blood, obtained around two weeks before vaccination. The receptor was derived from a man aged 50 to 59 who received an inactivated influenza vaccine. The rearrangement links TRBV5-1 to TRBJ2-3; TRBD1 matches at 9 bases. The CDR3: CASSLFNRGQTDTQYF. The CDR3 nucleotides are TGCGCCAGCAGCTTGTTCAACAGGGGGCAAACAGATACGCAGTATTTT.